This T cell receptor beta chain is from a study of B cell selection in AIRE deficiency. Overall study results and limits: AIRE-deficient Tconv and Treg repertoires matched healthy donors in TCRBV, CDR3 length, diversity. Around 33% of healthy-donor shared Treg TCRbeta sequences appeared in patient Tconv cells.

CD4+CD127+ cells were sorted as the conventional CD4 T cells. A word on this clone: Its target is not known.

Profiling relied on immunoSEQ multiplex PCR, and the TCRdb table lists in-frame clones only, not all of them. Here the sample spans some 25,000 clones, over 95% being singletons. The source material was CD4+CD127+ conventional T cells sorted from PBMCs. This sequence was found in a human donor in good health.

The CDR3 loop is CASTLSPGSTDTQYF. CDR3 coding DNA: TGTGCCAGCACCCTCAGCCCGGGAAGCACAGATACGCAGTATTTT. The chain couples TRBV7-9 to TRBJ2-3; the D gene is possibly TRBD2 (5 bases). V lost 7 bases to trimming and J lost 0 bases, with 14 bases between them. In germline, CDR1 is SEHNR, CDR2 FQNEAQ (reference sequence). The CDR3 is made up of 15 amino acids.